These 25 T cell receptor beta chains were sequenced from one sample in a study of T-cell reconstitution after alpha-beta-depleted transplantation in children. Molecular barcoding with unique molecular identifiers was used for the TCRbeta library. From the PCR reads, TCRdb called clonotypes with MiXCR, one entry per CDR3 protein. Among 300,000 to 350,000 distinct CDR3 sequences, roughly 25% were seen once, and the ten largest hold 10% to 11%. The sequencing used PBMCs, mostly from graft donor cells, collected 180 days after TCRalphabeta/CD19-depleted stem cell transplant. These receptors were obtained from a male patient younger than 18 who had a stem cell transplant for acute lymphoblastic leukemia, so the T cells may come from the graft donor.

The chain has TRBV20-1 and TRBJ2-7; TRBD2 agrees at 9 bases. The CDR3 spans 14 residues. Germline CDR1 DFQATT, CDR2 SNEGSKA (reference sequence). V was pared by 3 bases and J by 2 bases, with 5 bases of the junction left unmatched. The CDR3 loop reads CSARVAGGPYEQYF. In DNA form, the CDR3 reads TGCAGTGCTAGGGTGGCGGGAGGGCCCTACGAGCAGTACTTC.

The DNA of the CDR3 is TGCAGTGCCGGGACAGACTACGAGCAGTACTTC. Amino acid sequence: CSAGTDYEQYF. The chain carries TRBV20-1 and TRBJ2-7; 7 bases line up with TRBD1. Germline V gives CDR1 DFQATT, CDR2 SNEGSKA (reference sequence). The V segment lost 6 bases and the J segment 3 bases; nucleotides outside the gene matches: 2. The CDR3 totals 11 residues.

In nucleotides, the CDR3 is TGTGCCAGCTCACCACCGGAACAGGGGTACAATGAGCAGTTCTTC. Its translation: CASSPPEQGYNEQFF. This sequence joins TRBV18 and TRBJ2-1; 7 bases align to TRBD1. Germline values: CDR1 KGHSH, CDR2 LQKENI. The CDR3 spans 15 residues. Losses at the gene ends were 0 bases for V and 4 bases for J; bases not matched to a gene: 3.

The J gene is TRBJ2-7, the V gene TRBV4-2; perhaps TRBD1 as D (5 bases). Germline assignment: CDR1 LGHNA and CDR2 YNFKEQ. Trimming removed 1 base at V and 0 bases at J, with 10 bases between. This CDR3 spans 15 amino acids. The CDR3 sequence: CASSQGDSSSYEQYF. CDR3 DNA sequence: TGTGCCAGCAGCCAAGGTGACAGTAGCTCCTACGAGCAGTACTTC.

V gene TRBV10-3 combines with J gene TRBJ2-1; D possibly uses TRBD1 or TRBD2 (5 bases each). This CDR3 is 13 amino acids long. The germline V gene has CDR1 ENHRY and CDR2 SYGVKD. Trimming removed 7 bases at V and 7 bases at J, with 14 bases between. DNA for the CDR3: TGTGCCATCACGAGGGGAACGGGAAATGAGCAGTTCTTC. Translated, it gives CAITRGTGNEQFF.

This chain joins TRBV20-1 and TRBJ2-7; a weak D match, TRBD2 (5 bases). Germline CDR1 and CDR2: DFQATT and SNEGSKA (reference sequence). Trimming cost V 5 bases and J 0 bases, with 14 bases left between them. This CDR3 comprises 14 residues. The CDR3 nucleotides are TGCAGTGCTTGCGTTAGCGCGAGCTCCTACGAGCAGTACTTC. It translates to CSACVSASSYEQYF.

The chain employs TRBV20-1 and TRBJ2-5; D unclear. Trimming left V 3 bases short and J 5 bases short, with 13 bases between. Germline values: CDR1 DFQATT, CDR2 SNEGSKA (reference sequence). The CDR3 is made up of 13 amino acids. CDR3 bases: TGCAGTGCTAGGTCTTGGGTGAGGGAGACCCAGTACTTC. Translating gives CSARSWVRETQYF.

The sample holds a few counts of this clonotype. The chain links TRBV5-1 to TRBJ2-7; 7 nucleotides align to TRBD1. Germline values: CDR1 SGHRS, CDR2 YFSETQ. Losses at the gene ends were 8 bases for V and 3 bases for J; bases not matched to a gene: 14. This CDR3 region has 15 residues. The CDR3 spells CARSDPTGIFYEQYF. The DNA for the CDR3 is TGCGCCAGGAGTGACCCGACAGGGATCTTCTACGAGCAGTACTTC.

The table lists this clonotype with a few counts. The gene calls are TRBV12-3 or TRBV12-4 and TRBJ2-1; 8 bases are a match to TRBD2. Trimming at V came to 4 bases and at J to 2 bases, leaving 10 bases not matched to a gene. The CDR3 has 17 residues. The CDR3 sequence: CASSCPLSGETYNEQFF. CDR3 sequence (DNA): TGTGCCAGCAGTTGTCCCCTTAGCGGGGAGACCTACAATGAGCAGTTCTTC.

V is TRBV20-1 and J is TRBJ1-6; 8 nucleotides align to TRBD1. The CDR3 spans 12 residues. Germline-derived CDR1 and CDR2 are DFQATT and SNEGSKA (reference sequence). V lost 6 bases to trimming and J lost 10 bases; unmatched junction nucleotides: 5. CDR3 in DNA: TGCAGTGCCACAGGGGGAGGGTCACCCCTCCACTTT. Encoded protein: CSATGGGSPLHF.

The chain joins TRBV20-1 to TRBJ1-1, with D uncertain. CDR3 length: 13 residues. Trimming left V 2 bases short and J 7 bases short, with 14 bases between. Germline V gene sequence: CDR1 DFQATT, CDR2 SNEGSKA (reference sequence). The CDR3: CSARWRQRNEAFF. CDR3 bases: TGCAGTGCTAGATGGCGGCAGCGTAATGAAGCTTTCTTT.

CDR3 amino acids: CASSLVLAGVEQFF. The CDR3 bases are TGTGCCAGCAGCTTAGTGCTAGCGGGAGTTGAGCAGTTCTTC. This chain links TRBV7-6 with TRBJ2-1; 10 bases are shared with TRBD2. Germline V CDR1 and CDR2: SGHVS, FNYEAQ. Trimming removed 1 base from V and 9 bases from J; junction bases left unmatched: 3. The CDR3 covers 14 residues.

The chain recombines TRBV13 with TRBJ2-2, with TRBD2 matching over 14 bases. Germline values: CDR1 PRHDT, CDR2 FYEKMQ (reference sequence). The trim removed 5 bases at V and 7 bases at J, leaving 6 bases unmatched. This CDR3 has 16 residues. CDR3 amino acids: CASSNGLAGGNGELFF. The CDR3 DNA reads as TGTGCCAGCAGCAATGGACTAGCGGGAGGTAACGGGGAGCTGTTTTTT.

This clonotype was observed a few times. CDR3 amino acids: CSARDFHLDRSYEQYF. The CDR3 bases are TGCAGTGCTAGAGATTTCCACCTGGACAGATCCTACGAGCAGTACTTC. The V and J genes are TRBV20-1 and TRBJ2-7; possible D gene TRBD1, 6 bases. Deletions cut 0 bases from V and 1 base from J, with 16 bases between. Germline CDR1 is DFQATT and CDR2 is SNEGSKA (reference sequence). The CDR3 sequence is 16 residues long.

With respect to this clonotype: This could be a read error, since a much larger clone is one nucleotide away. The chain recombines TRBV11-1 with TRBJ2-2; the D is unclear. The CDR3 totals 13 residues. The germline V gene encodes CDR1 SGHAT and CDR2 FQDESV (reference sequence). Deletions cut 0 bases from V and 4 bases from J, with 3 bases between. CDR3: CASSLASTGELFF. Written as DNA, the CDR3 is TGTGCCAGCAGCTTAGCGAGCACCGGGGAGCTGTTTTTT.

This clonotype was seen only a few times. The chain uses TRBV5-1 and TRBJ2-7; TRBD2 might be the D (5 bases). Trimming took off 5 bases at V and 0 bases at J, with 24 bases between the two ends. Germline CDR1 is SGHRS and CDR2 is YFSETQ. This CDR3 spans 18 amino acids. The CDR3 protein is CASSSRWRQIRSSYEQYF. The CDR3 nucleotides are TGCGCCAGCAGTTCTCGCTGGAGGCAGATAAGGAGCTCCTACGAGCAGTACTTC.

The chain carries TRBV12-3 or TRBV12-4 and TRBJ2-1, with TRBD2 matching 9 bases. CDR3 size: 15 residues. V lost 5 bases to trimming and J lost 8 bases; unmatched junction nucleotides: 10. In DNA form, the CDR3 reads TGTGCCAGCAGTCCGACTAGCGGCCTGGCGTATGAGCAGTTCTTC. Residues: CASSPTSGLAYEQFF.

This clonotype was recorded a few times. V is TRBV20-1 and J is TRBJ2-3, with D maybe TRBD2 (6 bases). CDR3 size: 13 residues. The ends were cut back, 5 bases at V and 5 bases at J, with 14 bases in the middle. Germline values: CDR1 DFQATT, CDR2 SNEGSKA (reference sequence). The CDR3 spells CSADGRRIDTQYF. The CDR3 DNA reads TGCAGTGCTGACGGGAGACGCATAGATACGCAGTATTTT.

The V and J genes are TRBV7-8 and TRBJ2-7; 7 positions match TRBD1. Germline V gene lookup returns CDR1 SGHVS and CDR2 FQNEAQ. The length of the CDR3 is 15 residues. Losses at the gene ends were 4 bases for V and 3 bases for J; bases not matched to a gene: 9. Here the CDR3 DNA reads TGTGCCAGCAGCTCCCTGGGGACAGAGAACTACGAGCAGTACTTC. It is translated as CASSSLGTENYEQYF.

Details on this clonotype: The junction and the germline gene differ at one end; a read error may be behind it. This sequence joins TRBV4-2 and TRBJ2-3, with 11 nucleotides matching TRBD2. The CDR3 runs 21 residues. Per the germline V gene, CDR1 is LGHNA and CDR2 is YNFKEQ. CDR3 residues: CASSPSLVAGGPSPEYNTPYF. The DNA for the CDR3 is TGTGCCAGCAGCCCTTCCTTAGTAGCGGGAGGGCCCTCTCCGGAATATAATACGCCGTATTTT.

The chain couples TRBV5-1 to TRBJ2-5; D might be TRBD2 (5 bases). V was cut by 1 base and J by 5 bases, with 15 bases left in between. Per the germline V gene, CDR1 is SGHRS and CDR2 is YFSETQ. The CDR3 sequence is 15 residues long. CDR3 loop: CASSLSMWRRETQYF. The CDR3, as DNA: TGCGCCAGCAGCTTGTCGATGTGGAGGAGGGAGACCCAGTACTTC.

This clonotype occurred a few times. V and J are TRBV12-3 or TRBV12-4 and TRBJ2-1; 13 bases are shared with TRBD2. Unmatched junction bases numbered 14, after V lost 5 bases and J lost 7 bases. This CDR3 contains 18 residues. The CDR3 is CASSALLLAGGPSNEQFF. In DNA form, the CDR3 reads TGTGCCAGCAGTGCCCTATTACTAGCGGGAGGGCCAAGTAATGAGCAGTTCTTC.

This clonotype has just a few counts. The J gene is TRBJ1-2, the V gene TRBV5-4; 7 nucleotides align to TRBD1. There are 14 residues in the CDR3. The V gene end was trimmed by 4 bases and the J gene end by 6 bases; junction bases not matched to a gene: 9. From germline, CDR1 is SGHNT and CDR2 YYREEE (reference sequence). The CDR3 sequence is CASSPDRPPHGYTF. CDR3 DNA sequence: TGTGCCAGCAGCCCGGACAGGCCGCCACATGGCTACACCTTC.

This chain links TRBV6-5 with TRBJ2-5; 14 bases fit TRBD2. The CDR3 loop spans 18 amino acids. Per germline, CDR1 MNHEY and CDR2 SVGAGI. Losses at the gene ends were 4 bases for V and 5 bases for J; bases not matched to a gene: 12. The CDR3 reads CASSSGLAGEGGGETQYF. CDR3 in DNA: TGTGCCAGCAGTTCGGGACTAGCGGGAGAGGGGGGAGGGGAGACCCAGTACTTC.

The chain recombines TRBV3-1 with TRBJ2-1; 11 bases are a match to TRBD2. This CDR3 spans 15 amino acids. The ends lost 8 bases at V and 3 bases at J; junction bases unmatched: 6. The germline gives CDR1 LGHDT, CDR2 YNNKEL (reference sequence). The DNA for the CDR3 is TGTGCCAGCGGGGTAGCGGGAGGGCTCTACAATGAGCAGTTCTTC. Translated: CASGVAGGLYNEQFF.